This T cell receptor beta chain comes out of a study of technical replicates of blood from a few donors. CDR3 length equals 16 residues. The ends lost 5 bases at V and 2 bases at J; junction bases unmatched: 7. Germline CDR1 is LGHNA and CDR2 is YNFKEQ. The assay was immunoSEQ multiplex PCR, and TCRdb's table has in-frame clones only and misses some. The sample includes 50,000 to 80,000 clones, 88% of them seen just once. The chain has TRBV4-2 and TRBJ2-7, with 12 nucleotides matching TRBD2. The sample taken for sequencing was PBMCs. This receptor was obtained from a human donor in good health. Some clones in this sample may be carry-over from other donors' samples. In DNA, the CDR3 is TGTGCCAGCAGCTCTCTAGCGGGAGGGGGAACCTACGAGCAGTACTTC. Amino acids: CASSSLAGGGTYEQYF.